This record covers a single TCR beta chain. There are 16 residues in the CDR3. V dropped 1 base and J dropped 3; count of bases not matched to a gene: 4. Germline V gene sequence: CDR1 SEHNR, CDR2 FQNEAQ (reference sequence). This sample stems from a study of blood T cell repertoires in COVID-19. As for the study in general: From the United States, Italy and Spain came samples of acute and convalescent COVID-19. T cells, B-cell-depleted T cells, or PBMCs provided the cDNA or gDNA that served as material.

Study processing details: Estimation of nucleated cell counts relied on the amplification of reference gene primers. Clones were read by immunoSEQ multiplex PCR, and TCRdb kept only the in-frame ones, dropping some. That table is the source of V, J and clone size, and D and trimming were worked out from the DNA. Seen here are tens of thousands of clones, over 75% observed once, and the top ten hold roughly an eighth. The sample consisted of peripheral blood. The V and J genes are TRBV7-9 and TRBJ2-5, with 11 bases lining up with TRBD2. This sequence was found in a human donor with active COVID-19. The donor label of this sample is uncertain. The CDR3 bases are TGTGCCAGCAGCTTAGGGGTAGCGGGAGGGGAAGAGACCCAGTACTTC. Translating it yields CASSLGVAGGEETQYF. The complete variable domain, with remaining parts taken from reference TRBV7-9 and TRBJ2-5, reads DTGVSQNPRHKITKRGQNVTFRCDPISEHNRLYWYRQTLGQGPEFLTYFQNEAQLEKSRLLSDRFSAERPKGSFSTLEIQRTEQGDSAMYLCASSLGVAGGEETQYFGPGTRLLVL.